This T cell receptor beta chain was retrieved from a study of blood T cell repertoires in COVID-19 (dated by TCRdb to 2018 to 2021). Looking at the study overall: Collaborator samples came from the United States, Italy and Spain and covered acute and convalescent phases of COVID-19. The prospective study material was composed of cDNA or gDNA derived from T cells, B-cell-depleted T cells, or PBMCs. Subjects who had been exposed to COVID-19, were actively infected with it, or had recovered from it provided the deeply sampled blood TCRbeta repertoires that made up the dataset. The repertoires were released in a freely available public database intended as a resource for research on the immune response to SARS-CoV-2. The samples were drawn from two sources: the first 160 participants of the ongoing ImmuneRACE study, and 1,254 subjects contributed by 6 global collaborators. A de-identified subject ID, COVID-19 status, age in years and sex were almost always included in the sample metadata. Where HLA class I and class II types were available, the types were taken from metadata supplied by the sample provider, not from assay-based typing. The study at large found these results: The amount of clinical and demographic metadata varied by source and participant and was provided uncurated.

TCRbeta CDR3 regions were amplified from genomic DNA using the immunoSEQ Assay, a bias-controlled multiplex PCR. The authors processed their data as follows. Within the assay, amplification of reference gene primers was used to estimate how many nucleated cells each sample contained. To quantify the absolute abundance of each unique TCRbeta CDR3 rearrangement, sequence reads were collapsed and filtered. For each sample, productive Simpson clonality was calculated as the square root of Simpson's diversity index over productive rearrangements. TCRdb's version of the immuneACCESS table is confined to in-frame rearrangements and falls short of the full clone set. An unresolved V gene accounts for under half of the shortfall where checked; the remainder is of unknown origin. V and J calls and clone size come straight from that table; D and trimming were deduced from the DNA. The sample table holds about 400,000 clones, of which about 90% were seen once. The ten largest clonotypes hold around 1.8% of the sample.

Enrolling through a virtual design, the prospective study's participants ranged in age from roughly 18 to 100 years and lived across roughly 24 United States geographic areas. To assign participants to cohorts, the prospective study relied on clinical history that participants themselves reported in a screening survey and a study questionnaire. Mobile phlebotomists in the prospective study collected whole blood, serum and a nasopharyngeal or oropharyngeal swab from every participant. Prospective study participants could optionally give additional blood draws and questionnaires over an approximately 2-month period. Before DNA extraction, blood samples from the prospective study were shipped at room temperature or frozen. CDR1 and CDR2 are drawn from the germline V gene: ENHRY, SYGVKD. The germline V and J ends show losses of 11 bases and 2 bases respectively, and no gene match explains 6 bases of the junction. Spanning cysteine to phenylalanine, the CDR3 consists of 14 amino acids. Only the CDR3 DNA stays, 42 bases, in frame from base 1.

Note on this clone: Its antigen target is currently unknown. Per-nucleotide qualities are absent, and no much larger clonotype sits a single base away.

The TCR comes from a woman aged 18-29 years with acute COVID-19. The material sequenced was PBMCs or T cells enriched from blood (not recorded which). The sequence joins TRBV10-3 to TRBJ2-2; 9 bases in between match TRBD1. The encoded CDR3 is CALLTGGNTGELFF. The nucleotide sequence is TGTGCCCTCCTAACAGGGGGCAACACCGGGGAGCTGTTTTTT.